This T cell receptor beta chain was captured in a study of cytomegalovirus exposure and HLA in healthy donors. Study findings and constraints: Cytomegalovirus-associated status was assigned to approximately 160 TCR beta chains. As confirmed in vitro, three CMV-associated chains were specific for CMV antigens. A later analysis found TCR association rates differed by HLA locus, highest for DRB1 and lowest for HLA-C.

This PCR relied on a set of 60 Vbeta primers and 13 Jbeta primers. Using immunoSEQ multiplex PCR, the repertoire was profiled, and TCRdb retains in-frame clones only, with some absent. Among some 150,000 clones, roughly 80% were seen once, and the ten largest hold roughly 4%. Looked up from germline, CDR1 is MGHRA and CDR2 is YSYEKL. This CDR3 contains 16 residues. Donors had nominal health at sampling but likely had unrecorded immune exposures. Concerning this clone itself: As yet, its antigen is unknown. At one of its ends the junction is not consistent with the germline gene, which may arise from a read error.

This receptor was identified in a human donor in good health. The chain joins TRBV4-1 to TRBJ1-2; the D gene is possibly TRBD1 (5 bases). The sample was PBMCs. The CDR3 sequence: CASSPIPGGINYGYPF. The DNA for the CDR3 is TGCGCCAGCAGCCCTATACCTGGGGGGATCAACTATGGCTACCCCTTC.